This TCR beta chain originates from a study of blood T cell repertoires in COVID-19. Study-level information: Sites across the United States, Italy and Spain contributed samples from acute and convalescent COVID-19.

Only in-frame clones appear in the TCRdb table, and some are missing; sequencing was by immunoSEQ multiplex PCR. Counted here are roughly 230,000 clones, around 80% occurring once; the ten biggest clones make up roughly 8.6%. The germline gives CDR1 GTSNPN, CDR2 SVGIG (reference sequence). Between the trimmed V and J ends, which lost 3 bases and 4 bases, there was a span of 10 bases. This CDR3 is 12 amino acids long. This clone was detected only a few times. The rearrangement uses TRBV30 and TRBJ2-7; possible D gene TRBD2, 5 bases. This sequence originates from a middle-aged man with active or convalescent COVID-19. Sequenced sample: peripheral blood. In DNA form, the CDR3 reads TGTGCCTGGAGCGAGGGTTTATACGAGCAGTACTTC. Residues: CAWSEGLYEQYF.